The clone carrying this T cell receptor (beta chain) came up a few times. Germline CDR1 and CDR2: SGHDN and FVKESK. The CDR3 sequence is 17 residues long. V was clipped by 1 base and J by 6 bases; unmatched bases: 8. This specimen comes from a study of cytotoxic CD8 clonotypes in ibrutinib-treated CLL. Looking at the study overall: Response material was collected after a median approximately 12 months of treatment, range 6 to 36.

Profiling relied on immunoSEQ multiplex PCR, and the TCRdb table lists in-frame clones only, not all of them. The table has some 150,000 clones, approximately 80% seen once. This TCR derives from a human donor with chronic lymphocytic leukemia. This sequence joins TRBV14 and TRBJ2-2, with 10 bases matching TRBD2. Sequenced here: PBMCs, sampled after 12 months of ibrutinib treatment. The CDR3 sequence: CASSQVLGLAIAGELFF. The CDR3 DNA is TGTGCCAGCAGCCAAGTGTTGGGACTAGCGATCGCCGGGGAGCTGTTTTTT.